What follows is one TCR beta chain and its context. The sample comes from a study of T cell responses to AZD1222 COVID-19 vaccine. Here immunoSEQ multiplex PCR was the method, and the copy in TCRdb shows in-frame clones only, minus some. The table includes roughly 150,000 clones, approximately 90% detected once. The CDR3 consists of 16 residues. Germline CDR1 reads SGHTA; CDR2 reads FQGNSA. J gave up 4 bases and V 1 base, and 8 bases lay outside the gene matches. The TCR originated in an adult in good health. The material sequenced was peripheral blood, taken on day 0 of AZD1222 vaccination. The gene calls are TRBV7-2 and TRBJ1-2; 8 bases map to TRBD1. CDR3 sequence: CASSLDNRGGIYGYTF. The CDR3 coding sequence is TGTGCCAGCAGCTTAGATAACAGGGGGGGCATCTATGGCTACACCTTC.